This T cell receptor (beta chain) is from a study of shared clonotypes between healthy human individuals. General study points: Across subsets, estimated richness was generally greater for naive than for memory populations.

CD45RO-negative cells were positively selected for CCR7, leaving out terminally differentiated effector memory CD45RA+ cells. A remark on this clone: The antigen remains undetermined.

The V end lost 4 bases, the J end lost 6 bases, and 10 bases lay between the germline ends. This CDR3 is built from 12 residues. In germline, CDR1 is SGHTA, CDR2 FQGNSA. The study ran the assay at deep level. The table came from immunoSEQ multiplex PCR; TCRdb's copy has only in-frame clones and leaves some out. The sample has millions of clones, about 95% seen once; the top ten hold around 1.1%. Sequencing input: naive CD8+ T cells sorted from blood. The receptor comes from a man younger than 35 in good health. The chain carries TRBV7-2 and TRBJ2-7; D is ambiguous. CDR3 DNA sequence: TGTGCCAGCAGCTCACTACTCTCCGAGCAGTACTTC. Translating it yields CASSSLLSEQYF.